This TCR beta chain was found in a study of T cells expressing NK-cell markers. Germline CDR1 and CDR2: SEHNR and FQNEAQ (reference sequence). The CDR3 contains 14 residues. From its re-call of the 5' RACE reads, TCRdb lists each CDR3 protein once, without DNA. Reported are more than 90,000 distinct CDR3 sequences; the ten largest clones contain approximately 17%. The chain has TRBV7-9 and TRBJ1-1; the TCRdb D gene call, TRBD1, has no DNA to confirm it. Sequenced sample: blood T cells: a sorted CD56 or NKG2C T cell subset, CD4+ or CD8+ T cells, or bulk PBMC T cells (not recorded which). The receptor was derived from a woman aged 18 to 75 in good health. CDR3 residues: CASSRDSQYTEAFF.